This T cell receptor (beta chain) is drawn from a study of blood T cell repertoires in COVID-19. Study information: Some COVID-19 samples were acute and others convalescent; all came from the United States, Italy and Spain. T cells, B-cell-depleted T cells, or PBMCs provided the cDNA or gDNA that served as material.

In the study's own analysis: Reference gene primer amplification gave nucleated cell count estimates. Here immunoSEQ multiplex PCR was the method, and the copy in TCRdb shows in-frame clones only, minus some. Clonal size and the V and J genes are those of that table, whereas D and trimming came from the DNA. The sample carries 200,000 to 250,000 clones, approximately 80% recorded once. This CDR3 spans 18 amino acids. CDR1 and CDR2 (germline): SGHRS, YFSETQ. V shed 0 bases and J 2 bases; nucleotides not matched to a gene: 5. The chain has TRBV5-1 and TRBJ2-1, with 13 bases that match TRBD2. Sequenced: peripheral blood. This receptor was obtained from a woman aged 80 or over with acute or convalescent COVID-19. CDR3 bases: TGCGCCAGCAGCTTGGGCGGGACTAGCGGGACAACCTACAATGAGCAGTTCTTC. This translates into CASSLGGTSGTTYNEQFF.